Shown below are 11 T cell receptor beta chains from a single sample sequenced in a study of cytomegalovirus exposure and HLA in healthy donors. The PCR employed 60 Vbeta primers together with 13 Jbeta primers. The repertoire was sequenced with immunoSEQ multiplex PCR; TCRdb's copy has only in-frame clones and lacks some. The table gives about 58,000 clones; the top ten clones make up roughly 2.1% of it. Specimen: PBMCs. These receptors all stem from a woman aged 18-35 years in good health and CMV-seronegative.

The V gene is TRBV19, the J gene TRBJ2-5, with TRBD2 identical over 7 bases. Unmatched junction bases numbered 9, after V lost 9 bases and J lost 2 bases. The germline V gene encodes CDR1 LNHDA and CDR2 SQIVND (reference sequence). This CDR3 is built from 14 residues. The CDR3 region is CASALGLRQETQYF. The DNA for the CDR3 is TGTGCCAGCGCCCTGGGACTAAGGCAAGAGACCCAGTACTTC. Supplemented by reference TRBV19 and TRBJ2-5, the full variable domain reads DGGITQSPKYLFRKEGQNVTLSCEQNLNHDAMYWYRQDPGQGLRLIYYSQIVNDFQKGDIAEGYSVSREKKESFPLTVTSAQKNPTAFYLCASALGLRQETQYFGPGTRLLVL.

The CDR3: CASSETGLRSYGYTF. In nucleotides, the CDR3 is TGCGCCAGCAGCGAGACGGGACTTAGGAGCTATGGCTACACCTTC. The chain is built from TRBV5-1 and TRBJ1-2, with D perhaps matching TRBD1 (5 bases). Germline V gene data show CDR1 as SGHRS and CDR2 as YFSETQ. V was trimmed by 4 bases and J by 4 bases, leaving 17 bases between them. This CDR3 contains 15 residues.

The chain recombines TRBV2 with TRBJ2-7; D might be TRBD2 (5 bases). The CDR3 totals 10 residues. Germline CDR1 reads SNHLY; CDR2 reads FYNNEI. V shed 2 bases and J shed 13 bases, with 9 bases lying between them. The CDR3 reads CASSEIAYYF. CDR3 in DNA: TGTGCCAGCAGTGAAATAGCGTACTACTTC. Combining the CDR3 with reference TRBV2 and TRBJ2-7 gives the whole variable domain EPEVTQTPSHQVTQMGQEVILRCVPISNHLYFYWYRQILGQKVEFLVSFYNNEISEKSEIFDDQFSVERPDGSNFTLKIRSTKLEDSAMYFCASSEIAYYFGPGTRLTVT.

The gene calls are TRBV19 and TRBJ1-6, with TRBD1 as a possible D gene (5 bases). The germline V gene has CDR1 LNHDA and CDR2 SQIVND (reference sequence). The germline V and J ends were trimmed by 7 bases and 9 bases, with 19 bases remaining between them. The CDR3 runs 15 residues. DNA of the CDR3: TGTGCCAGTAAGGGAAGGCAGGGTGTGGGTTCACCCCTCCACTTT. Translating gives CASKGRQGVGSPLHF.

This chain joins TRBV5-1 and TRBJ1-1, with a tentative D call TRBD1 (6 bases). CDR3 length: 15 amino acids. The ends were cut back, 0 bases at V and 5 bases at J, with 14 bases in the middle. Germline V CDR1 and CDR2: SGHRS, YFSETQ. The CDR3 here is CASSLDPTGMTEAFF. In DNA form, the CDR3 reads TGCGCCAGCAGCTTGGACCCCACAGGGATGACTGAAGCTTTCTTT.

The V gene is TRBV4-2, the J gene TRBJ1-1; 7 bases map to TRBD1. Unmatched junction bases numbered 5, after V lost 1 base and J lost 3 bases. CDR1 is LGHNA, CDR2 YNFKEQ, per germline. This CDR3 has 15 amino acids. The CDR3 here is CASSQGPQGYTEAFF. CDR3 DNA: TGTGCCAGCAGCCAAGGACCACAGGGGTACACTGAAGCTTTCTTT.

This rearrangement joins TRBV10-1 to TRBJ1-5, with 7 bases aligning to TRBD1. The length of the CDR3 is 13 residues. Germline V gene data show CDR1 as WNHNN and CDR2 as SYGVQD (reference sequence). Trimming took 6 bases from V and 6 from J; bases not matched to a gene: 5. The CDR3 spells CASRWDSGQPQHF. The CDR3 coding sequence is TGCGCCAGCAGATGGGACAGCGGTCAGCCCCAGCATTTT.

As DNA, the CDR3 is TGTGCCAGCAGCGTACTAGCGGAGTCCTACGAGCAGTACTTC. Encoded protein: CASSVLAESYEQYF. The genes are TRBV9 and TRBJ2-7; 7 nucleotides match TRBD2. Per germline, CDR1 SGDLS and CDR2 YYNGEE. The V and J ends lost 1 base and 1 base, in that order; junction bases with no gene match: 2. The CDR3 is 14 amino acids.

This chain links TRBV11-3 with TRBJ1-2; no reliable D call. V was cut by 7 bases and J by 4 bases, with 13 bases left in between. CDR3 length equals 13 residues. The germline gives CDR1 SGHNT, CDR2 YENEEA. The DNA for the CDR3 is TGTGCCAGCACTCGCGGCGGTCGCTATGGCTACACCTTC. It codes for CASTRGGRYGYTF.

The chain joins TRBV19 to TRBJ1-2; TRBD1 matches 10 bases. The CDR3 has 14 residues. Germline lookup yields CDR1 LNHDA and CDR2 SQIVND (reference sequence). The V gene end was trimmed by 6 bases and the J gene end by 4 bases; junction bases not matched to a gene: 5. CDR3 loop: CASRDRDRGYGYTF. CDR3 DNA sequence: TGTGCCAGTAGGGATCGGGACAGGGGCTATGGCTACACCTTC.

The chain recombines TRBV19 with TRBJ1-2; tentatively, D is TRBD1 (5 bases). Germline loops: CDR1 LNHDA, CDR2 SQIVND (reference sequence). V was cut by 1 base and J by 2 bases, with 14 bases left in between. The CDR3 is made up of 16 amino acids. CDR3 in amino acids: CASSIVAGPWNYGYTF. CDR3 in DNA: TGTGCCAGTAGTATAGTTGCAGGGCCATGGAACTATGGCTACACCTTC.